This TCR beta chain originates from a study of T cell clonality in common variable immunodeficiency. Study findings and constraints: CVID subjects shared fewer TCRbeta clones than healthy controls did. CVID subjects showed higher TCRbeta clonality than healthy controls.

The CDR3 spans 13 residues. Germline CDR1 and CDR2: GTSNPN and SVGIG (reference sequence). This clone was seen many times. Its antigen is not identified. The read is 3 residues too short to cover the CDR3 end, so that end is filled in from the germline J gene. Clones were read by immunoSEQ multiplex PCR, and TCRdb kept only the in-frame ones, dropping some. This sample has roughly 38,000 clones and no singletons, with approximately 2.8% in the ten largest. The TCR was taken from a person aged 18 to 75 in good health. The specimen sequenced was peripheral blood mononuclear cells. The rearrangement uses TRBV30 and TRBJ1-2, with D unresolved. The CDR3 protein is CAWSPTTSLGYTF. The DNA read from the CDR3 is TGTGCCTGGAGCCCGACAACTTCTCTCGGC.